Sample share makes the clone carrying this TCR beta chain medium-sized. These data are taken from a study of blood T cell repertoires in COVID-19. As for the study in general: Acute and convalescent COVID-19 specimens originated in the United States, Italy and Spain. From T cells, B-cell-depleted T cells, or PBMCs came the material, which was cDNA or gDNA.

Sequencing was performed with immunoSEQ multiplex PCR; in TCRdb, only in-frame clones are kept and a portion is missing. The repertoire has hundreds of thousands of clones, about nine tenths of them found once; the top ten carry over 6%. Individuals drawn from 24 US areas were about 18 to 95 years old. Cohorts were determined from participant-reported clinical history. Per germline, CDR1 MGHDK and CDR2 SYGVNS. J was trimmed by 5 bases and V by 2 bases; bases with no gene match: 15. This CDR3 has 18 residues. The sequence was obtained from a woman aged 30 to 39 with acute COVID-19. Source material: PBMCs or T cells enriched from blood (not recorded which). The chain links TRBV25-1 to TRBJ2-1, with TRBD1 identical over 7 bases. CDR3 bases: TGTGCCAGCAGTGAAGCGACCCCCCTGACAGGGAGAGACAATGAGCAGTTCTTC. Its protein is CASSEATPLTGRDNEQFF.